The following is a T cell receptor beta chain sequence with its context. The sample belongs to a study of blood T cells in healthy people across ages. Next came a second PCR, run for roughly 6 to 11 cycles, which used a sample-barcoded 5' primer along with a J-beta primer mix. TCRdb itself ran the 5' RACE reads through MiXCR, one entry per CDR3 protein. The profile shows 700,000 to 850,000 distinct CDR3 sequences, under 40% of them singletons. CDR1 DFQATT and CDR2 SNEGSKA come from the germline V gene (reference sequence). The CDR3 totals 13 residues. After removal of 3 bases from V and 3 bases from J, the junction contained 2 bases not matched to a gene.

The gene calls are TRBV20-1 and TRBJ2-1; 7 bases map to TRBD2. Sequenced input: blood. This TCR derives from a man aged 18 to 29 in good health. The DNA for the CDR3 is TGCAGTGCTAGCCTAGCGGACTACAATGAGCAGTTCTTC. Its translation: CSASLADYNEQFF.